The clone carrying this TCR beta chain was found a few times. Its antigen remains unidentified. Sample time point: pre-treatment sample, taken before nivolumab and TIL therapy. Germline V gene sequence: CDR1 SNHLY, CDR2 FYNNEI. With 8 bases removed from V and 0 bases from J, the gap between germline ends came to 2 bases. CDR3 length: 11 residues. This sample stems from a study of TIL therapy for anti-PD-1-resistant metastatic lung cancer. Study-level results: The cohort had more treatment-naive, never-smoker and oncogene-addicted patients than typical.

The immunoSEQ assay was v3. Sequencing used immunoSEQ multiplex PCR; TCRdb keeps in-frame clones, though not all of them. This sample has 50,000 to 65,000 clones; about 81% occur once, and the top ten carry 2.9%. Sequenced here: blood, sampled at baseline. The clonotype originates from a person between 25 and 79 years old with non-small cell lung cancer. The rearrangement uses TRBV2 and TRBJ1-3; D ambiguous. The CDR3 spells CASGSGNTIYF. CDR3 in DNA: TGTGCCAGCGGCTCTGGAAACACCATATATTTT.